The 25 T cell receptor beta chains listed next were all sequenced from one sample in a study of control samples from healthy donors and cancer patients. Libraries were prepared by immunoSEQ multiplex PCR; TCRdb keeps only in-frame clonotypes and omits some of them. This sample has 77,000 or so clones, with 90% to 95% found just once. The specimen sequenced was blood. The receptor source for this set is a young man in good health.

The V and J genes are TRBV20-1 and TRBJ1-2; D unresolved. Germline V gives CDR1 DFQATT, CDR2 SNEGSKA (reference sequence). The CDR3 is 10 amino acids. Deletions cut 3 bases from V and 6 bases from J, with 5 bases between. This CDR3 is CSASRNGYTF. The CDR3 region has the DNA TGCAGTGCTAGCCGTAATGGCTACACCTTC.

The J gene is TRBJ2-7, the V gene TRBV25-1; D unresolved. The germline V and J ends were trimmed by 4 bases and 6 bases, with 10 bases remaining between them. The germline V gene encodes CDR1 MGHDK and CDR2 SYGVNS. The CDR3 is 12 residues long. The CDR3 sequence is CASSGPTGEQYF. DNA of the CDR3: TGTGCCAGCAGTGGCCCCACGGGCGAGCAGTACTTC.

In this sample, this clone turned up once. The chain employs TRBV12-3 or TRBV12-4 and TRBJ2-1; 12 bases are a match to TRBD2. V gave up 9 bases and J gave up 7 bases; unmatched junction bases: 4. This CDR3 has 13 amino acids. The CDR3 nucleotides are TGTGCCAGTAGACTAGCGGGAGAAAATGAGCAGTTCTTC. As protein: CASRLAGENEQFF.

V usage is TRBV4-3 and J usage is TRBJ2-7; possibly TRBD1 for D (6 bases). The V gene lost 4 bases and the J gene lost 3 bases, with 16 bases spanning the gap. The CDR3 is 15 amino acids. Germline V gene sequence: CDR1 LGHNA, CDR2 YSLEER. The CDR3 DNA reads TGCGCCAGCAGCCTCTCAGGGGCCCCCTTCTACGAGCAGTACTTC. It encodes CASSLSGAPFYEQYF.

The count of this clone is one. The CDR3 DNA sequence: TGTGCCTGGAGACCCCAAGCAGGCAGCTACAATGAGCAGTTCTTC. Protein product: CAWRPQAGSYNEQFF. The chain couples TRBV30 to TRBJ2-1; D unclear. V was cut by 3 bases and J by 3 bases, with 15 bases left in between. The V gene's germline CDR1 is GTSNPN and CDR2 SVGIG (reference sequence). The CDR3 spans 15 residues.

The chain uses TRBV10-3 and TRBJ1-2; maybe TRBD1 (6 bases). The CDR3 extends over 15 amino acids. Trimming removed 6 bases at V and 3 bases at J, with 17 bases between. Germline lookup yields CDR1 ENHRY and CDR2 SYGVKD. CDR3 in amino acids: CAIRSGTKPHYGYTF. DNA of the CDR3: TGTGCCATCAGGTCCGGGACAAAACCGCACTATGGCTACACCTTC.

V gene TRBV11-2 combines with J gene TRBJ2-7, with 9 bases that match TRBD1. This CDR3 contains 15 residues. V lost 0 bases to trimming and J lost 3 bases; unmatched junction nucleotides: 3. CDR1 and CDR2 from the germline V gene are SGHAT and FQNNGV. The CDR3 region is CASSLEGQGRYEQYF. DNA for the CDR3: TGTGCCAGCAGCTTAGAGGGACAGGGTCGCTACGAGCAGTACTTC.

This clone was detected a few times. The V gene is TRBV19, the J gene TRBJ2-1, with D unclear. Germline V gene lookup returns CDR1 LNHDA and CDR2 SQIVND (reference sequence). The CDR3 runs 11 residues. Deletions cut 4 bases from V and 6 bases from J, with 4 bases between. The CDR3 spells CASSRGNEQFF. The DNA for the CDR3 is TGTGCCAGTAGTAGGGGCAATGAGCAGTTCTTC.

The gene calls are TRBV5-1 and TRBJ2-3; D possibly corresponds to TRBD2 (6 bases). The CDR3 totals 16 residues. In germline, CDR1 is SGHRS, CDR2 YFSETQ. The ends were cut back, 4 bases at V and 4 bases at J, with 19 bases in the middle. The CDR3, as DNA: TGCGCCAGCAGCCACGGCGGGACCCCTGTGGCAGATACGCAGTATTTT. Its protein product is CASSHGGTPVADTQYF.

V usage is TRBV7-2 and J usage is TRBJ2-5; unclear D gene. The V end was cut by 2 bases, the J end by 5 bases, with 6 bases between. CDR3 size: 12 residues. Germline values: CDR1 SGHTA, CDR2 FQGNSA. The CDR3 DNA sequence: TGTGCCAGCAGCTTATATACGGAGACCCAGTACTTC. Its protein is CASSLYTETQYF.

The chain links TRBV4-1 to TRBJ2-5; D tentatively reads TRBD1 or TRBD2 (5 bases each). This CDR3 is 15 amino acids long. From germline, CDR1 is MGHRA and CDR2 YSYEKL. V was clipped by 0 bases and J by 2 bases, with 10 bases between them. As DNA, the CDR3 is TGCGCCAGCAGCCAAGAAGGGACGATACAAGAGACCCAGTACTTC. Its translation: CASSQEGTIQETQYF.

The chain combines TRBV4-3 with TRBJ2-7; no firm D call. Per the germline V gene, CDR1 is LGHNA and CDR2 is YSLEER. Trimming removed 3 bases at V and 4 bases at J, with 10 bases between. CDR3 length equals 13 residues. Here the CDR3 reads CASSQGGNYEQYF. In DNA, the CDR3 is TGCGCCAGCAGCCAGGGTGGGAATTACGAGCAGTACTTC.

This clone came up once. Here the CDR3 DNA reads TGTGCCAGCAGCTCATTTAGCAATCAGCCCCAGCATTTT. The encoded protein is CASSSFSNQPQHF. The gene calls are TRBV14 and TRBJ1-5, with unresolved D. The V end was cut by 5 bases, the J end by 0 bases, with 5 bases between. Germline assignment: CDR1 SGHDN and CDR2 FVKESK. This CDR3 is built from 13 residues. The entire variable domain, with the rest obtained from reference TRBV14 and TRBJ1-5, is as follows: EAGVTQFPSHSVIEKGQTVTLRCDPISGHDNLYWYRRVMGKEIKFLLHFVKESKQDESGMPNNRFLAERTGGTYSTLKVQPAELEDSGVYFCASSSFSNQPQHFGDGTRLSIL.

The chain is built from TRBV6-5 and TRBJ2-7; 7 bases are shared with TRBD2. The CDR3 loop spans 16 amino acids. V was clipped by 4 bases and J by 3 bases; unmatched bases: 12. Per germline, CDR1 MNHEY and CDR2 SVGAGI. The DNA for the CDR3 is TGTGCCAGCAGTTTGCGGGGGACCTCCGCTCACTACGAGCAGTACTTC. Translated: CASSLRGTSAHYEQYF.

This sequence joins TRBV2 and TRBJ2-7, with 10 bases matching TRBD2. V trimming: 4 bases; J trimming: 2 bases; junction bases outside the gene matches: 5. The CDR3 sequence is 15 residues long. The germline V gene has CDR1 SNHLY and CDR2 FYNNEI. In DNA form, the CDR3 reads TGTGCCAGCAGTGCAGGGACTAGCGCTACCTACGAGCAGTACTTC. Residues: CASSAGTSATYEQYF.

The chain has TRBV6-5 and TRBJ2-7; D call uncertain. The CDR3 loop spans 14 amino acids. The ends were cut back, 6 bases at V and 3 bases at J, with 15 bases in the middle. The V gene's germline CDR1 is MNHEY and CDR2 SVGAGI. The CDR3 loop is CASRSGLSVYEQYF. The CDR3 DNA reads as TGTGCCAGCAGATCCGGGTTAAGCGTCTACGAGCAGTACTTC.

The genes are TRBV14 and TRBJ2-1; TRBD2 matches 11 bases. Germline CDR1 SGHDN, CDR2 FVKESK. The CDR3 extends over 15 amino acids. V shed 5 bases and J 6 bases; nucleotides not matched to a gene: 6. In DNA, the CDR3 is TGTGCCAGCAGCACCAGGACTAGCGGGCTCAATGAGCAGTTCTTC. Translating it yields CASSTRTSGLNEQFF. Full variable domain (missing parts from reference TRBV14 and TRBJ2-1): EAGVTQFPSHSVIEKGQTVTLRCDPISGHDNLYWYRRVMGKEIKFLLHFVKESKQDESGMPNNRFLAERTGGTYSTLKVQPAELEDSGVYFCASSTRTSGLNEQFFGPGTRLTVL.

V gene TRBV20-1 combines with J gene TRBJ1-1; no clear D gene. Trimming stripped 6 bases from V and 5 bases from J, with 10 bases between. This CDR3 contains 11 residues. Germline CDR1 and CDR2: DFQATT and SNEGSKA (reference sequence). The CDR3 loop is CSAGGRTEAFF. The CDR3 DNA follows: TGCAGTGCGGGTGGACGGACTGAAGCTTTCTTT.

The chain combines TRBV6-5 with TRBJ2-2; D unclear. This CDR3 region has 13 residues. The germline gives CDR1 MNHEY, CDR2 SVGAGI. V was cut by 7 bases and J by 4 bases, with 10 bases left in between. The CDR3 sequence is CASNILLTGELFF. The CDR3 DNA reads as TGTGCCAGCAATATACTACTCACCGGGGAGCTGTTTTTT.

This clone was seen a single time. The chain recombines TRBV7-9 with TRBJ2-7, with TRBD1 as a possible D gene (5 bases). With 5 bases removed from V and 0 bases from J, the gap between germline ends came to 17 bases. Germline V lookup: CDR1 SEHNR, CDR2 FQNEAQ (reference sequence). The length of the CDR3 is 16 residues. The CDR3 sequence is CASSRKGDSGSYEQYF. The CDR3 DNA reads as TGTGCCAGCAGCCGAAAGGGTGACAGTGGCTCCTACGAGCAGTACTTC. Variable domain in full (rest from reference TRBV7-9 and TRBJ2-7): DTGVSQNPRHKITKRGQNVTFRCDPISEHNRLYWYRQTLGQGPEFLTYFQNEAQLEKSRLLSDRFSAERPKGSFSTLEIQRTEQGDSAMYLCASSRKGDSGSYEQYFGPGTRLTVT.

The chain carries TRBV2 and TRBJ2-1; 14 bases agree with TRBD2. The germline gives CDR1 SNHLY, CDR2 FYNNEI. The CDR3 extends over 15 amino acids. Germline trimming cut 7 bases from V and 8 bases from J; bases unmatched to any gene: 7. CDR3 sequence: CASIGLAGGVDEQFF. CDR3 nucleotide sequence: TGTGCCAGCATCGGACTAGCGGGAGGTGTTGATGAGCAGTTCTTC.

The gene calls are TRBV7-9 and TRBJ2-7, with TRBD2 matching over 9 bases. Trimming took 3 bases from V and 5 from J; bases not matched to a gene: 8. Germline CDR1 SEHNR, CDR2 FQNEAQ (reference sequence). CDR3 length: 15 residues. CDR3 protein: CASSFSAGGIHEQYF. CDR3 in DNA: TGTGCCAGCAGCTTTTCCGCGGGGGGGATTCACGAGCAGTACTTC.

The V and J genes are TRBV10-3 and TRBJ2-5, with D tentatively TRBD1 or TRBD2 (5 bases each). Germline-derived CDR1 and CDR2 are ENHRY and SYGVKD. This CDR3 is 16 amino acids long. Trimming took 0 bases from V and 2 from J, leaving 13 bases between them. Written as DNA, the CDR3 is TGTGCCATCAGTGAGTCGACAGCGGTGGGTCAAGAGACCCAGTACTTC. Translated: CAISESTAVGQETQYF.

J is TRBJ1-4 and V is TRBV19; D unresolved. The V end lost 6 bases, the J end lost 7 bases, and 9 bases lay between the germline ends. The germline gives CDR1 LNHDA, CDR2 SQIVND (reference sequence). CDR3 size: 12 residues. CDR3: CASSYRGEKLFF. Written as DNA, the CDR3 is TGTGCCAGTAGCTACAGAGGTGAAAAACTGTTTTTT.

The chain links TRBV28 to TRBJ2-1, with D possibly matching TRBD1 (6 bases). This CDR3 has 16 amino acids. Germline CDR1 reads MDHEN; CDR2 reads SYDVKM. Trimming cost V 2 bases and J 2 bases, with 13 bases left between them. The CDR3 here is CASSLGGIGTYNEQFF. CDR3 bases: TGTGCCAGCAGTTTAGGGGGCATTGGCACCTACAATGAGCAGTTCTTC. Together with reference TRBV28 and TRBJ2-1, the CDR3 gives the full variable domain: DVKVTQSSRYLVKRTGEKVFLECVQDMDHENMFWYRQDPGLGLRLIYFSYDVKMKEKGDIPEGYSVSREKKERFSLILESASTNQTSMYLCASSLGGIGTYNEQFFGPGTRLTVL.